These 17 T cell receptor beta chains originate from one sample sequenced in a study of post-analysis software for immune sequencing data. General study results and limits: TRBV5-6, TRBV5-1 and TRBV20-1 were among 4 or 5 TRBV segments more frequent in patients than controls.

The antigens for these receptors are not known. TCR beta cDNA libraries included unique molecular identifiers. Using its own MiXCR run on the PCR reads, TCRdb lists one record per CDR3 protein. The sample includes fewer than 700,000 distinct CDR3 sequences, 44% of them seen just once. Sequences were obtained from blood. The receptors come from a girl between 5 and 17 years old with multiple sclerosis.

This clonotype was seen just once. DNA of the CDR3: TGTGCCAGCAGTGGGTCCGGCGCGAGCTATGGCTACACCTTC. Encoded protein: CASSGSGASYGYTF. The genes are TRBV2 and TRBJ1-2, with D hard to call. From germline, CDR1 is SNHLY and CDR2 FYNNEI. The CDR3 extends over 14 amino acids. Trimming cost V 4 bases and J 4 bases, with 13 bases left between them.

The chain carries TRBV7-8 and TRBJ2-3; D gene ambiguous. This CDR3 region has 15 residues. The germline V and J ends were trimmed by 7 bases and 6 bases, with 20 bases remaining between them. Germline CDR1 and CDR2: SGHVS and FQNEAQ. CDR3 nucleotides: TGTGCCAGCAACGAAGGTCGTCGGGTATCGGATACGCAGTATTTT. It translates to CASNEGRRVSDTQYF.

The CDR3 sequence: CATSGGTGANTGELFF. DNA of the CDR3: TGTGCCACCAGTGGAGGGACGGGGGCGAACACCGGGGAGCTGTTTTTT. This rearrangement joins TRBV24-1 to TRBJ2-2; possibly TRBD2 for D (6 bases). Germline CDR1 is KGHDR and CDR2 is SFDVKD. The CDR3 is 16 residues long. Trimming pared 5 bases from V and 0 bases from J, leaving 12 bases between.

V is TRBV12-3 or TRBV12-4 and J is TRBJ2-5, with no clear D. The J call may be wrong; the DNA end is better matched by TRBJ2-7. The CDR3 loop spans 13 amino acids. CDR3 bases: TGTGCCAGCAGTTTCGGACCGAACTACGAGCAGTACTTC. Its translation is CASSFGPNYEQYF.

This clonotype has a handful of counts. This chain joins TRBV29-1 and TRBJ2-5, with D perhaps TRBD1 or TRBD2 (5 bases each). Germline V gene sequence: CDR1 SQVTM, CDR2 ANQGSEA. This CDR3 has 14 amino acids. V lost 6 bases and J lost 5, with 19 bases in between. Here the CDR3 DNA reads TGCAGCGTCCGGTACGTCGGGGCAGCGGAGACCCAGTACTTC. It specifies CSVRYVGAAETQYF.

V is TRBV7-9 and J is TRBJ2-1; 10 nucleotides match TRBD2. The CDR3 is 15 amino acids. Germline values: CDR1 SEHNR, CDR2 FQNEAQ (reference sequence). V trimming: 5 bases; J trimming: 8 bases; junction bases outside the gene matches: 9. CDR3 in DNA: TGTGCCAGCAGCCCCGGGCTAGCGGGGGACGATGAGCAGTTCTTC. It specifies CASSPGLAGDDEQFF.

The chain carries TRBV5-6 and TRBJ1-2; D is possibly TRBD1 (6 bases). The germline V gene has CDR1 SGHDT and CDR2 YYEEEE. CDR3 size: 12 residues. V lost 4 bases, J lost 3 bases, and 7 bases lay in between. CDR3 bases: TGTGCCAGCAGCGGACAGCACTATGGCTACACCTTC. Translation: CASSGQHYGYTF.

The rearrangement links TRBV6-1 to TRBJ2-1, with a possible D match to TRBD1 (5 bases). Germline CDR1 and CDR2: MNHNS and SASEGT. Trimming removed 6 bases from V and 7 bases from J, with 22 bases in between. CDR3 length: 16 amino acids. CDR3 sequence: CASSDVSVAGWNEQFF. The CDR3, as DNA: TGTGCCAGCAGCGACGTGAGTGTGGCAGGGTGGAATGAGCAGTTCTTC.

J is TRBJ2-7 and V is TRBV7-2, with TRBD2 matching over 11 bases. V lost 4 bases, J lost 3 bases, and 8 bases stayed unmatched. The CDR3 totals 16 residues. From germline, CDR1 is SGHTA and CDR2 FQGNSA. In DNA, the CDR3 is TGTGCCAGCAGCTCACGGACTAGCGGGCTCCACTACGAGCAGTACTTC. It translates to CASSSRTSGLHYEQYF.

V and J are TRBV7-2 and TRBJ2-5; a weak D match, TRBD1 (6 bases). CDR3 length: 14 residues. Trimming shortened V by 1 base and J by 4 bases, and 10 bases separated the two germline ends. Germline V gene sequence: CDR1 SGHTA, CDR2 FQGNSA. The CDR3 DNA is TGTGCCAGCAGCTTAGAGGGGGTATTAGAGACCCAGTACTTC. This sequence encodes CASSLEGVLETQYF.

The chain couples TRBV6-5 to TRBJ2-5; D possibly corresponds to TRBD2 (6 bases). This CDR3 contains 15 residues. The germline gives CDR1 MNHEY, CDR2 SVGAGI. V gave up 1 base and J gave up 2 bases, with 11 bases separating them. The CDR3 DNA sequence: TGTGCCAGCAGTTACTTCGGGAGAAGTCAAGAGACCCAGTACTTC. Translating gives CASSYFGRSQETQYF.

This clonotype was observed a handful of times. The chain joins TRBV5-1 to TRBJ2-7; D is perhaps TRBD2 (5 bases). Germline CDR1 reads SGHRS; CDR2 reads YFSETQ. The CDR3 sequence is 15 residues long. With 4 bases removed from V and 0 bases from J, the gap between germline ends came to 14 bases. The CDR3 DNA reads TGCGCCAGCAGCCCCAAGGACGGGAACTCCTACGAGCAGTACTTC. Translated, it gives CASSPKDGNSYEQYF.

The chain's CDR3 is CASSLDTTANYGYTF. The CDR3 bases are TGTGCCAGCAGCTTAGATACTACAGCAAACTATGGCTACACCTTC. The chain recombines TRBV7-9 with TRBJ1-2; D not resolved. CDR1 and CDR2 from the germline V gene are SEHNR and FQNEAQ (reference sequence). This CDR3 region has 15 residues. V was trimmed by 1 base and J by 2 bases, leaving 11 bases between them.

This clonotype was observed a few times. The chain's CDR3 is CSVGASSGANVLTF. CDR3 coding DNA: TGCAGCGTTGGAGCCAGCTCTGGGGCCAACGTCCTGACTTTC. The chain combines TRBV29-1 with TRBJ2-6; D remains ambiguous. The CDR3 is 14 amino acids. Trimming cost V 4 bases and J 0 bases, with 7 bases left between them. Germline CDR1 SQVTM, CDR2 ANQGSEA.

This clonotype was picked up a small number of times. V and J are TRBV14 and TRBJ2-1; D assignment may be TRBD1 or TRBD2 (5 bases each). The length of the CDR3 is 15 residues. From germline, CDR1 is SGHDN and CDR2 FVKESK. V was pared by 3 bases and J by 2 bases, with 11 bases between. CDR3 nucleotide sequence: TGTGCCAGCAGCCAGGGGACGGACCCCTACAATGAGCAGTTCTTC. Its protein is CASSQGTDPYNEQFF. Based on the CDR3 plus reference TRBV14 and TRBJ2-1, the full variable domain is EAGVTQFPSHSVIEKGQTVTLRCDPISGHDNLYWYRRVMGKEIKFLLHFVKESKQDESGMPNNRFLAERTGGTYSTLKVQPAELEDSGVYFCASSQGTDPYNEQFFGPGTRLTVL.

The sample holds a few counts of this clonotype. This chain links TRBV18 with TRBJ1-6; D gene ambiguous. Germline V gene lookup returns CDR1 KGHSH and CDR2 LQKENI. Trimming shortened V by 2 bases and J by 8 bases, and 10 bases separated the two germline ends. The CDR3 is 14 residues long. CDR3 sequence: CASSPFQEYSPLHF. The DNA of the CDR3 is TGTGCCAGCTCACCATTTCAGGAGTATTCACCCCTCCACTTT.

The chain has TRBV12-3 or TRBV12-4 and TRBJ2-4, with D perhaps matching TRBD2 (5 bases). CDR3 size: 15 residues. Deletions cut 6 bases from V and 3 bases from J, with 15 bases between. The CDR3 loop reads CASSPAGGHKNIQYF. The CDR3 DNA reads TGTGCCAGCAGCCCAGCCGGCGGGCACAAAAACATTCAGTACTTC.